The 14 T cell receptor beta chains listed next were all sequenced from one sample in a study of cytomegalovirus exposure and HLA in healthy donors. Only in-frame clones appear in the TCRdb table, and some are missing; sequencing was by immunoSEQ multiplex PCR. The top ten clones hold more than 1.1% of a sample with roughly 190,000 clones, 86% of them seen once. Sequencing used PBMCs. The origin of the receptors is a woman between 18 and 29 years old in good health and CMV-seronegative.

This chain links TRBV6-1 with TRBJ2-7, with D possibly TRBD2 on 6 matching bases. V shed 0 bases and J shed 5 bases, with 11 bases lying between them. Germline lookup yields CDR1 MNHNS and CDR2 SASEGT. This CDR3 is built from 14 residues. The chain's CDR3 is CASSEAGEVDEQYF. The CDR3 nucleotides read TGTGCCAGCAGTGAAGCAGGGGAGGTCGACGAGCAGTACTTC.

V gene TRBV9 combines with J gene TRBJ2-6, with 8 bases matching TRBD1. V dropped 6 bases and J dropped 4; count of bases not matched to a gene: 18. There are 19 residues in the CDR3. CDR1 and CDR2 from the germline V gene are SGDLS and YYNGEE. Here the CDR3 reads CASTPIFGRGLAGANVLTF. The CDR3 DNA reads TGTGCCAGCACCCCCATTTTCGGCAGGGGGCTTGCCGGGGCCAACGTCCTGACTTTC.

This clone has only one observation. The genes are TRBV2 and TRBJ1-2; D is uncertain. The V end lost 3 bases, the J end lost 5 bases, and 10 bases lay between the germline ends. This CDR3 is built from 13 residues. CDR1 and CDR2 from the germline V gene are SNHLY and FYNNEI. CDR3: CASSDEWEYGYTF. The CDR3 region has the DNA TGTGCCAGCAGTGATGAGTGGGAGTATGGCTACACCTTC.

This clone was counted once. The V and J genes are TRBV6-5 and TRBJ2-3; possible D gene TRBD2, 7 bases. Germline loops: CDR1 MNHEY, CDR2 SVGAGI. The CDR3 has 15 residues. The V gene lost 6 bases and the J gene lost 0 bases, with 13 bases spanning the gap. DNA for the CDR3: TGTGCCAGCAGATTGGGGGGGGCTAGCACAGATACGCAGTATTTT. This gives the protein CASRLGGASTDTQYF.

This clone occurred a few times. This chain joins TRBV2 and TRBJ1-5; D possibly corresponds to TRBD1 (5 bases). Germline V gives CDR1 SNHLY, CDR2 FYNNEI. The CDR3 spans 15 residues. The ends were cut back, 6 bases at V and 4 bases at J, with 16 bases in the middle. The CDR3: CASSENRQLNQPQHF. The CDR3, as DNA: TGTGCCAGCAGCGAAAACAGGCAGTTGAATCAGCCCCAGCATTTT.

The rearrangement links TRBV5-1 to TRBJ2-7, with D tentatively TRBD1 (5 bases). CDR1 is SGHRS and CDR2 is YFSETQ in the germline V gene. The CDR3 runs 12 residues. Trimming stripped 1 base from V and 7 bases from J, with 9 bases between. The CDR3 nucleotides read TGCGCCAGCAGCTTGAGGGGTTCGGAGCAGTACTTC. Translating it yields CASSLRGSEQYF.

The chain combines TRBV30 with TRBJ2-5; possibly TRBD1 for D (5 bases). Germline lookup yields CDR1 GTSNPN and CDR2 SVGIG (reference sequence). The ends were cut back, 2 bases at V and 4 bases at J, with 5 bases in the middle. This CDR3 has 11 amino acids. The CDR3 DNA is TGTGCCTGGAGTAGGGGAGAGACCCAGTACTTC. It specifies CAWSRGETQYF.

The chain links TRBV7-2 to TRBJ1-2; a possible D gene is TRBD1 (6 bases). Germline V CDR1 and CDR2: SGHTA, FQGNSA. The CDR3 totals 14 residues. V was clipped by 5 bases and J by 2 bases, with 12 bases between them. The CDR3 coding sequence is TGTGCCAGCAGCCCGGACAGCCACAACTATGGCTACACCTTC. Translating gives CASSPDSHNYGYTF.

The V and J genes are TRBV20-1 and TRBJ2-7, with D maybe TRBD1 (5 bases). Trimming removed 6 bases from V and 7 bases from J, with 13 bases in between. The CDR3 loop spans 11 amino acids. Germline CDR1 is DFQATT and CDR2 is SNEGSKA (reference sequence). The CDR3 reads CSARTLLEQYF. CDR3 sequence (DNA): TGCAGTGCAAGGACACTATTGGAGCAGTACTTC.

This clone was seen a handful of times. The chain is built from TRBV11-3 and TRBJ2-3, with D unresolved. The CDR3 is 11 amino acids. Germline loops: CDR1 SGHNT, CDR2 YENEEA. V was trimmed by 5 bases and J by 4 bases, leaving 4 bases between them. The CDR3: CASSLSDTQYF. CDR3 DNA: TGTGCCAGCAGCCTCTCAGATACGCAGTATTTT.

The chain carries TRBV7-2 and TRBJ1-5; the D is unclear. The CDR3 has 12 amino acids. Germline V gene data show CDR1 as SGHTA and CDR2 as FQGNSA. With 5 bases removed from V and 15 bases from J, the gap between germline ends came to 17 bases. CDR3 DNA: TGTGCCAGCAGCCCTCTAGGAAGGCCACCGCATTTT. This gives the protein CASSPLGRPPHF.

This CDR3 is CASSLLLGGRDVRNNEQFF. The CDR3 nucleotides are TGTGCCAGCAGCTTACTATTGGGCGGGAGGGACGTCCGGAACAATGAGCAGTTCTTC. J is TRBJ2-1 and V is TRBV7-8; 9 positions match TRBD2. V was clipped by 2 bases and J by 5 bases; unmatched bases: 16. Germline V lookup: CDR1 SGHVS, CDR2 FQNEAQ. The CDR3 runs 19 residues.

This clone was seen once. For the CDR3, the DNA is TGTGCCAGCAGTCTAGGGGAGAACACTGAAGCTTTCTTT. This codes for CASSLGENTEAFF. The rearrangement uses TRBV7-9 and TRBJ1-1; the D gene is possibly TRBD1 (5 bases). CDR1 SEHNR and CDR2 FQNEAQ come from the germline V gene (reference sequence). Trimming removed 6 bases from V and 1 base from J, with 9 bases in between. CDR3 length: 13 residues.

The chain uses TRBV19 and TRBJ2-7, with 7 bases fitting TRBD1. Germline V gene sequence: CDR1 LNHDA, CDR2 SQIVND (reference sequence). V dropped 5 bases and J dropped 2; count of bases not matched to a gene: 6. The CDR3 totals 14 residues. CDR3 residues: CASSRTGVPYEQYF. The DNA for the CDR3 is TGTGCCAGTAGTCGGACAGGCGTACCCTACGAGCAGTACTTC.